The 18 T cell receptor beta chains given below trace back to one sample, sequenced in a study of T cell responses to AZD1222 COVID-19 vaccine. The method was immunoSEQ multiplex PCR; TCRdb's version includes in-frame clones alone and lacks a portion of them. The data show 95,000 to 150,000 clones, with 80% to 90% seen just once and 10% held by the top ten. Sequenced material: peripheral blood, taken on day 0 of AZD1222 vaccination. These receptors were collected from an adult in good health.

The rearrangement uses TRBV6-2 or TRBV6-3 and TRBJ1-5; no firm D call. Per the germline V gene, CDR1 is MNHEY and CDR2 is SVGEGT. Deletions cut 2 bases from V and 2 bases from J, with 7 bases between. The CDR3 runs to 14 residues. This CDR3 reads CASSYRQGNQPQHF. The CDR3, as DNA: TGTGCCAGCAGTTACCGTCAGGGCAATCAGCCCCAGCATTTT.

In this sample, this clone turned up once. This chain joins TRBV19 and TRBJ2-3, with D uncertain. The V gene lost 3 bases and the J gene lost 0 bases, with 13 bases spanning the gap. This CDR3 has 16 residues. Germline CDR1 reads LNHDA; CDR2 reads SQIVND (reference sequence). Here the CDR3 reads CASSIPTVASTDTQYF. Here the CDR3 DNA reads TGTGCCAGTAGTATCCCGACCGTAGCTAGCACAGATACGCAGTATTTT. Complete variable domain (other parts from reference TRBV19 and TRBJ2-3): DGGITQSPKYLFRKEGQNVTLSCEQNLNHDAMYWYRQDPGQGLRLIYYSQIVNDFQKGDIAEGYSVSREKKESFPLTVTSAQKNPTAFYLCASSIPTVASTDTQYFGPGTRLTVL.

V is TRBV6-5 and J is TRBJ1-1, with 10 bases lining up with TRBD1. The CDR3 contains 15 residues. The junction had 4 bases not matched to a gene; V was cut back by 4 bases and J by 2 bases. The germline V gene has CDR1 MNHEY and CDR2 SVGAGI. The CDR3 loop reads CASSSLTGGNTEAFF. The DNA for the CDR3 is TGTGCCAGCAGTTCGCTGACAGGGGGCAACACTGAAGCTTTCTTT.

The rearrangement uses TRBV6-5 and TRBJ2-2; the D gene is possibly TRBD1 (6 bases). Germline values: CDR1 MNHEY, CDR2 SVGAGI. The CDR3 runs 13 residues. With 6 bases removed from V and 4 bases from J, the gap between germline ends came to 9 bases. The CDR3 loop is CASRTGFTGELFF. The DNA for the CDR3 is TGTGCCAGCAGGACAGGCTTCACCGGGGAGCTGTTTTTT.

This chain uses TRBV18 with TRBJ2-2, with TRBD2 as a possible D gene (6 bases). V lost 4 bases, J lost 7 bases, and 10 bases lay in between. This CDR3 is 13 amino acids long. The germline gives CDR1 KGHSH, CDR2 LQKENI. CDR3 coding DNA: TGTGCCAGCTCACGACCCGGGGGCGGGGAGCTGTTTTTT. As protein: CASSRPGGGELFF.

The chain has TRBV6-4 and TRBJ1-5; D remains unclear. Between the trimmed V and J ends, which lost 4 bases and 3 bases, there was a span of 10 bases. The CDR3 covers 14 residues. Germline assignment: CDR1 MRHNA and CDR2 SNTAGT. For the CDR3, the DNA is TGTGCCAGCAGTGTGGGAGGGCCCAATCAGCCCCAGCATTTT. This sequence encodes CASSVGGPNQPQHF.

The V call is TRBV29-1, the J call TRBJ2-7; 12 positions agree with TRBD2. J lost 8 bases, V lost 4 bases, and 3 bases had no gene match. Germline CDR1 reads SQVTM; CDR2 reads ANQGSEA. This CDR3 is 12 amino acids long. CDR3 bases: TGCAGCGTTGGACTAGCGGGAGCGAAGCAGTACTTC. Its translation is CSVGLAGAKQYF.

The CDR3 here is CASSPGVNYGYTF. The CDR3 coding sequence is TGTGCCAGCAGTCCAGGGGTTAACTATGGCTACACCTTC. This chain uses TRBV27 with TRBJ1-2; a weak D match, TRBD1 (6 bases). V was clipped by 5 bases and J by 1 base, with 8 bases between them. Germline V gene lookup returns CDR1 MNHEY and CDR2 SMNVEV (reference sequence). This CDR3 spans 13 amino acids.

CDR3 coding DNA: TGCGCCAGCAGCCAAGGGGTAAGGAGGAATGAAGCTTTCTTT. It is translated as CASSQGVRRNEAFF. The rearrangement joins TRBV4-1 to TRBJ1-1; no firm D call. Germline V gene lookup returns CDR1 MGHRA and CDR2 YSYEKL. CDR3 length equals 14 residues. V shed 1 base and J shed 7 bases, with 13 bases lying between them.

V gene TRBV7-9 combines with J gene TRBJ2-2; tentative D call: TRBD1 (6 bases). This CDR3 has 16 residues. Germline V CDR1 and CDR2: SEHNR, FQNEAQ (reference sequence). Trimming stripped 5 bases from V and 5 bases from J, with 18 bases between. CDR3 in amino acids: CASSPPKGEPTGELFF. The DNA for the CDR3 is TGTGCCAGCAGCCCCCCGAAGGGGGAGCCAACCGGGGAGCTGTTTTTT.

The chain joins TRBV15 to TRBJ1-6; D ambiguous. CDR3 length: 13 residues. The V gene lost 5 bases and the J gene lost 3 bases, with 5 bases spanning the gap. Per germline, CDR1 LNHNV and CDR2 YYDKDF (reference sequence). CDR3 DNA sequence: TGTGCCACCAGCTTAAACTATAATTCACCCCTCCACTTT. Its translation is CATSLNYNSPLHF.

The chain links TRBV29-1 to TRBJ1-2; D is ambiguous. The germline V gene has CDR1 SQVTM and CDR2 ANQGSEA. The CDR3 consists of 13 residues. Trimming shortened V by 0 bases and J by 10 bases, and 15 bases separated the two germline ends. The CDR3 DNA sequence: TGCAGCGTTGAAGAAGGATTGGACTTGTCCTACACCTTC. Its protein product is CSVEEGLDLSYTF.

The chain employs TRBV7-2 and TRBJ1-1; 8 positions agree with TRBD1. Trimming took 5 bases from V and 1 from J; bases not matched to a gene: 9. This CDR3 has 16 amino acids. The germline gives CDR1 SGHTA, CDR2 FQGNSA. In DNA form, the CDR3 reads TGTGCCAGCAGCCCGGGGCAGGGGGCCGGGAACACTGAAGCTTTCTTT. Its translation: CASSPGQGAGNTEAFF.

The chain is built from TRBV11-3 and TRBJ2-3, with D maybe TRBD1 (6 bases). This CDR3 has 16 residues. The V end lost 4 bases, the J end lost 1 base, and 15 bases lay between the germline ends. Germline lookup yields CDR1 SGHNT and CDR2 YENEEA. The CDR3 is CASSSYAGGRTDTQYF. CDR3 nucleotides: TGTGCCAGCAGCTCGTACGCTGGGGGCCGCACAGATACGCAGTATTTT.

This rearrangement joins TRBV5-6 to TRBJ2-1; 9 nucleotides agree with TRBD2. CDR1 is SGHDT and CDR2 is YYEEEE in the germline V gene. V was pared by 4 bases and J by 5 bases, with 7 bases of the junction left unmatched. The CDR3 covers 15 residues. The CDR3 reads CASSVGLATNNEQFF. The CDR3 DNA reads as TGTGCCAGCAGCGTAGGACTAGCGACCAACAATGAGCAGTTCTTC.

For the CDR3, the DNA is TGCGCCAGCAGGCCGGTCGGGAGTTACCGGGAGACCCAGTACTTC. This translates into CASRPVGSYRETQYF. J is TRBJ2-5 and V is TRBV5-1; D may be TRBD2 (6 bases). Germline CDR1 reads SGHRS; CDR2 reads YFSETQ. CDR3 length: 15 residues. With 5 bases removed from V and 5 bases from J, the gap between germline ends came to 19 bases. Full variable domain (rest looked up from reference TRBV5-1 and TRBJ2-5): KAGVTQTPRYLIKTRGQQVTLSCSPISGHRSVSWYQQTPGQGLQFLFEYFSETQRNKGNFPGRFSGRQFSNSRSEMNVSTLELGDSALYLCASRPVGSYRETQYFGPGTRLLVL.

The rearrangement uses TRBV5-4 and TRBJ2-7; possibly TRBD1 for D (6 bases). The CDR3 is 14 amino acids. The V gene lost 4 bases and the J gene lost 5 bases, with 16 bases spanning the gap. Germline CDR1 and CDR2: SGHNT and YYREEE (reference sequence). Here the CDR3 reads CASSPGQIRDEQYF. In DNA, the CDR3 is TGTGCCAGCAGCCCCGGACAGATACGGGACGAGCAGTACTTC.

The genes are TRBV27 and TRBJ1-1, with D maybe TRBD1 (5 bases). Germline V lookup: CDR1 MNHEY, CDR2 SMNVEV (reference sequence). Trimming took 2 bases from V and 7 from J, leaving 11 bases between them. CDR3 size: 13 residues. CDR3 coding DNA: TGTGCCAGCAGTTTAAGCAGGGCTGGTGAAGCTTTCTTT. Translating it yields CASSLSRAGEAFF.